The 18 T cell receptor beta chains below were found in one sample sequenced in a study of cytomegalovirus exposure and HLA in healthy donors. PCR primers comprised 60 Vbeta and 13 Jbeta primers. The table came from immunoSEQ multiplex PCR; TCRdb's copy has only in-frame clones and leaves some out. The data hold about 130,000 clones, with about 85% observed a single time. The sequencing input was PBMCs. The receptor set was obtained from a boy aged 5-17 years in good health and CMV-seronegative.

The chain employs TRBV6-4 and TRBJ2-1; D may be TRBD2 (6 bases). The CDR3 extends over 15 amino acids. The ends were cut back, 0 bases at V and 0 bases at J, with 6 bases in the middle. Per germline, CDR1 MRHNA and CDR2 SNTAGT. CDR3 DNA: TGTGCCAGCAGTGACTCTAGCGGCTCCTACAATGAGCAGTTCTTC. It yields the protein CASSDSSGSYNEQFF.

This clone was picked up a small number of times. The J gene is TRBJ2-3, the V gene TRBV4-1; TRBD2 agrees at 10 bases. With V trimmed by 3 bases and J by 4 bases, 4 bases remained unmatched. CDR1 and CDR2 (germline): MGHRA, YSYEKL. The CDR3 length is 15 residues. For the CDR3, the DNA is TGCGCCAGCAGCCACGGGACTAGCGTGTCAGATACGCAGTATTTT. It encodes CASSHGTSVSDTQYF.

J is TRBJ1-2 and V is TRBV12-5, with D hard to call. The CDR3 spans 16 residues. The V end was cut by 1 base, the J end by 8 bases, with 20 bases between. Per germline, CDR1 LGHNT and CDR2 FRNRAP. The CDR3 reads CASGLDRPGSLGGYTF. CDR3 sequence (DNA): TGTGCTAGTGGTTTGGACCGGCCGGGGTCCTTAGGCGGCTACACCTTC.

The chain combines TRBV7-9 with TRBJ1-1; 12 bases align to TRBD1. V was clipped by 4 bases and J by 7 bases; unmatched bases: 1. Germline V gene sequence: CDR1 SEHNR, CDR2 FQNEAQ (reference sequence). The CDR3 loop spans 13 amino acids. CDR3 sequence: CASSWDRGLEAFF. CDR3 coding DNA: TGTGCCAGCAGCTGGGACAGGGGGCTTGAAGCTTTCTTT.

The chain joins TRBV25-1 to TRBJ2-7, with 8 bases lining up with TRBD1. The CDR3 spans 17 residues. V lost 5 bases and J lost 3; bases outside the gene matches: 15. Per germline, CDR1 MGHDK and CDR2 SYGVNS. DNA of the CDR3: TGTGCCAGCAGTCGGGCAGGGGGCTACCGGGTGGACTACGAGCAGTACTTC. Its translation: CASSRAGGYRVDYEQYF.

The chain employs TRBV6-5 and TRBJ2-1; a weak D match, TRBD2 (7 bases). The CDR3 is 15 residues long. Germline assignment: CDR1 MNHEY and CDR2 SVGAGI. V lost 5 bases and J 7 bases, leaving 18 bases between the germline ends. The CDR3 region is CASSRAGAALNEQFF. The DNA for the CDR3 is TGTGCCAGCAGTCGGGCGGGGGCGGCCCTTAATGAGCAGTTCTTC.

V gene TRBV6-1 combines with J gene TRBJ1-3, with D uncertain. V lost 8 bases to trimming and J lost 0 bases, with 11 bases between them. Per the germline V gene, CDR1 is MNHNS and CDR2 is SASEGT. This CDR3 region has 14 residues. CDR3 region: CASRRDGSGNTIYF. Here the CDR3 DNA reads TGTGCCAGCCGGAGAGATGGCTCTGGAAACACCATATATTTT.

The rearrangement uses TRBV9 and TRBJ2-2, with 7 bases matching TRBD1. This CDR3 is built from 14 residues. The J segment lost 3 bases and the V segment lost 4 bases, leaving 3 bases of the junction unmatched. Looked up from germline, CDR1 is SGDLS and CDR2 is YYNGEE. CDR3 nucleotides: TGTGCCAGCAGCAGGGGGCCGGACACCGGGGAGCTGTTTTTT. As protein: CASSRGPDTGELFF.

This chain joins TRBV19 and TRBJ1-2, with unresolved D. Germline values: CDR1 LNHDA, CDR2 SQIVND (reference sequence). The V and J ends lost 8 bases and 8 bases respectively, with 9 bases between them. The CDR3 sequence is 10 residues long. In nucleotides, the CDR3 is TGTGCCAGTGGCAGGTCGGGCTACACCTTC. It encodes CASGRSGYTF. The whole variable domain, remainder taken from reference TRBV19 and TRBJ1-2, is DGGITQSPKYLFRKEGQNVTLSCEQNLNHDAMYWYRQDPGQGLRLIYYSQIVNDFQKGDIAEGYSVSREKKESFPLTVTSAQKNPTAFYLCASGRSGYTFGSGTRLTVV.

This clone was observed a single time. The gene calls are TRBV21-1 and TRBJ2-7; the listed D gene, TRBD2, was not tested against the DNA. TRBV21-1 is a pseudogene segment. CDR3 size: 14 residues. The DNA of the CDR3 is TGTGCCAGCAGCAAACTGCTAGCCGCGGGGGAGCAGTACTTC. Protein: CASSKLLAAGEQYF.

The CDR3 nucleotides are TGCGCCAGCAGCACCGGACAGGGCTCTGGAAACACCATATATTTT. Protein sequence: CASSTGQGSGNTIYF. The chain links TRBV5-1 to TRBJ1-3; 8 nucleotides match TRBD1. From germline, CDR1 is SGHRS and CDR2 YFSETQ. The CDR3 runs 15 residues. Unmatched junction bases numbered 3, after V lost 4 bases and J lost 0 bases.

The chain links TRBV7-6 to TRBJ2-2; 8 nucleotides match TRBD2. The V gene end was trimmed by 2 bases and the J gene end by 6 bases; junction bases not matched to a gene: 14. CDR1 is SGHVS, CDR2 FNYEAQ, per germline. The CDR3 consists of 18 residues. For the CDR3, the DNA is TGTGCCAGCAGCTTATTACTCCGAGCGGGGGTATTTGCCGGGGAGCTGTTTTTT. Translation gives CASSLLLRAGVFAGELFF.

The CDR3 sequence is CASSPRTSGVREYEQYF. CDR3 coding DNA: TGTGCCAGCAGTCCTCGGACTAGCGGGGTAAGGGAATACGAGCAGTACTTC. V usage is TRBV27 and J usage is TRBJ2-7, with TRBD2 identical over 12 bases. Germline V gives CDR1 MNHEY, CDR2 SMNVEV (reference sequence). The CDR3 runs 17 residues. The junction had 12 bases not matched to a gene; V was cut back by 5 bases and J by 4 bases.

This rearrangement joins TRBV4-2 to TRBJ1-1; weak D call: TRBD1 (6 bases). This CDR3 comprises 13 residues. Trimming took 0 bases from V and 4 from J, leaving 6 bases between them. The germline gives CDR1 LGHNA, CDR2 YNFKEQ. The CDR3 reads CASSQDRGTEAFF. CDR3 sequence (DNA): TGTGCCAGCAGCCAAGACAGGGGCACTGAAGCTTTCTTT.

This clone occurred a few times. This chain uses TRBV2 with TRBJ1-1; TRBD1 matches 8 bases. CDR3 size: 13 residues. V trimming: 4 bases; J trimming: 7 bases; junction bases outside the gene matches: 5. Germline V CDR1 and CDR2: SNHLY, FYNNEI. The CDR3 spells CASSAGTGLEAFF. The CDR3 DNA reads as TGTGCCAGCAGTGCCGGGACAGGACTTGAAGCTTTCTTT.

This clone has a handful of counts. The chain couples TRBV19 to TRBJ1-1; TRBD1 aligns across 9 bases. The CDR3 covers 14 residues. The ends lost 6 bases at V and 5 bases at J; junction bases unmatched: 7. Germline V lookup: CDR1 LNHDA, CDR2 SQIVND (reference sequence). The CDR3 bases are TGTGCCAGTAGGGTACGACAGGGGGGAACTGAAGCTTTCTTT. The encoded protein is CASRVRQGGTEAFF.

In the case of this clone: Different DNA sequences within this sample yield the same CDR3. The chain recombines TRBV9 with TRBJ1-1, with D possibly TRBD1 on 6 matching bases. Germline V gene data show CDR1 as SGDLS and CDR2 as YYNGEE. The CDR3 contains 15 residues. Trimming pared 4 bases from V and 3 bases from J, leaving 16 bases between. The CDR3 DNA reads as TGTGCCAGCAGCACTCTGACAGGTGGGTACACTGAAGCTTTCTTT. Residues: CASSTLTGGYTEAFF. The full variable domain, in which reference TRBV9 and TRBJ1-1 provide the parts outside the CDR3, is DSGVTQTPKHLITATGQRVTLRCSPRSGDLSVYWYQQSLDQGLQFLIQYYNGEERAKGNILERFSAQQFPDLHSELNLSSLELGDSALYFCASSTLTGGYTEAFFGQGTRLTVV.

Details on this clone: Other nucleotide sequences from this sample produce the same CDR3. CDR3 DNA: TGTGCCAGCACGAGTAACACTGAAGCTTTCTTT. It translates to CASTSNTEAFF. This chain joins TRBV2 and TRBJ1-1; D is unclear. Germline CDR1 is SNHLY and CDR2 is FYNNEI. The ends were cut back, 7 bases at V and 2 bases at J, with 5 bases in the middle. There are 11 residues in the CDR3.